This is a list of T cell receptor beta chains from one sample in a study of blood T cell repertoires in COVID-19. Clones were sequenced by immunoSEQ multiplex PCR, and TCRdb holds only the in-frame ones, with some missing. This sample has about 42,000 clones, with 75% to 90% found just once. Sample: peripheral blood. These TCRs come from a human donor in a cohort sampled during active COVID-19. Each CDR3 is given with its conserved first and last residue. D genes are given only for firm matches. Size is omitted from some rows. Given values are once, few, many or a class for expanded clones.

abundance,j_gene,v_gene,d_gene,CDR3nt,CDR3aa
NA,TRBJ2-7,TRBV5-1,TRBD1,TGCGCCAGCAGCACCGGACAGGGGTCGGTCGAGCAGTACTTC,CASSTGQGSVEQYF
NA,TRBJ1-3,TRBV19,TRBD1,TGTGCCAGTACTCGGACAGGGTTGGACACCATATATTTT,CASTRTGLDTIYF
NA,TRBJ1-2,TRBV19,NA,TGTGCCAGTAGTACAGGGGTGCGTGGCTACACCTTC,CASSTGVRGYTF
NA,TRBJ1-1,TRBV9,NA,TGTGCCAGCAGCCCGCCGACAGTCATGAACACTGAAGCTTTCTTT,CASSPPTVMNTEAFF
NA,TRBJ1-3,TRBV7-2,NA,TGTGCCAGCAGCTTAGAGGGGAGGGGAAACACCATATATTTT,CASSLEGRGNTIYF
NA,TRBJ1-2,TRBV12-3/TRBV12-4,NA,TGTGCCAGCAGTTTTGCAGGAGGAGGCTACACCTTC,CASSFAGGGYTF
NA,TRBJ2-7,TRBV7-9,NA,TGTGCCAGCAGCTTACCCATAGACAGCGTTACCTACGAGCAGTACTTC,CASSLPIDSVTYEQYF
once,TRBJ2-7,TRBV12-3/TRBV12-4,NA,TGTGCCAGCAGTCCAATGGGAGGCTACGAGCAGTACTTC,CASSPMGGYEQYF
NA,TRBJ2-3,TRBV10-3,TRBD1,TGTGCCATCAGATTTTCCACAGGGGCAGATACGCAGTATTTT,CAIRFSTGADTQYF
NA,TRBJ1-5,TRBV4-1,NA,TGCGCCAGCAGCCACGGGACACCAAGCAATCAGCCCCAGCATTTT,CASSHGTPSNQPQHF
NA,TRBJ2-7,TRBV7-6,NA,TGTGCCAGCAGCTTAGCGCGCCAACCTTCCTACGAGCAGTACTTC,CASSLARQPSYEQYF
NA,TRBJ2-7,TRBV6-2/TRBV6-3,NA,TGTGCCAGCAGTTACCCCAGGGCAGGGGAGCAGTACTTC,CASSYPRAGEQYF
NA,TRBJ1-2,TRBV6-5,NA,TGTGCCAGCAGTTACTTCTCACAGGGTAGAGATGGCTACACCTTC,CASSYFSQGRDGYTF
NA,TRBJ1-6,TRBV11-3,NA,TGTGCCAGCAGCTCCTACCAGGATTCACCCCTCCACTTT,CASSSYQDSPLHF
NA,TRBJ2-7,TRBV5-4,NA,TGTGCCAGCAGCTCTGAAGCGCGCGAGCAGTACTTC,CASSSEAREQYF
NA,TRBJ2-7,TRBV4-1,TRBD1,TGCGCCAGCAGCCAAGTCCGGGACAGCCCCTACGAGCAGTACTTC,CASSQVRDSPYEQYF
NA,TRBJ2-7,TRBV27,TRBD1,TGTGCCAGCAGTCCCGGGACAGGGTTATACGAGCAGTACTTC,CASSPGTGLYEQYF
NA,TRBJ1-1,TRBV27,TRBD1,TGTGCCAGCAGTTTGGGACAGGGGTTTAGAACTGAAGCTTTCTTT,CASSLGQGFRTEAFF
NA,TRBJ1-1,TRBV11-2,NA,TGTGCCAGCAGCTTACCTCTGTTTTCGGGCACTGAAGCTTTCTTT,CASSLPLFSGTEAFF
NA,TRBJ2-7,TRBV13,TRBD1,TGTGCCAGCAGACCGCAGGGGGCATACGAGCAGTACTTC,CASRPQGAYEQYF
NA,TRBJ2-7,TRBV5-1,TRBD1,TGCGCCAGCAGCTTGGGGTGGACAGGGTCAGCCGAGCAGTACTTC,CASSLGWTGSAEQYF
NA,TRBJ2-1,TRBV27,TRBD1,TGTGCCAGCAGTTTATTCAGACAGGGGAGCTCCTACAATGAGCAGTTCTTC,CASSLFRQGSSYNEQFF
NA,TRBJ2-1,TRBV5-1,TRBD2,TGCGCCAGCAGCTTGGTCCCAGCGGGGGAGATTTACAATGAGCAGTTCTTC,CASSLVPAGEIYNEQFF
NA,TRBJ1-1,TRBV29-1,NA,TGCAGCGTTGGGGTACAGTATACGAACACTGAAGCTTTCTTT,CSVGVQYTNTEAFF
NA,TRBJ1-2,TRBV5-4,NA,TGTGCCAGCAGCTCCCCCGAGGAGCTGAGCTATGGCTACACCTTC,CASSSPEELSYGYTF
NA,TRBJ1-1,TRBV19,NA,TGTGCCAGTAGTATAGTCCATCGGGGGGATGAAGCTTTCTTT,CASSIVHRGDEAFF
NA,TRBJ1-1,TRBV6-1,NA,TGTGCCAGCAGTGAAGCTCAACCCGGGAAGCTTGAAGCTTTCTTT,CASSEAQPGKLEAFF
NA,TRBJ2-7,TRBV5-6,TRBD2,TGTGCCAGCAGCCCTCTAGCGGAAGAGGTCTACGAGCAGTACTTC,CASSPLAEEVYEQYF
NA,TRBJ1-2,TRBV7-9,TRBD1,TGTGCCAGCAGACGGGGACAGGGGTTGTATGGCTACACCTTC,CASRRGQGLYGYTF
NA,TRBJ2-7,TRBV11-2,NA,TGTGCCAGCAGCTTAGACTTTTCCTACGAGCAGTACTTC,CASSLDFSYEQYF
once,TRBJ1-4,TRBV12-3/TRBV12-4,NA,TGTGCCAGCAGTTCGACTCGTGAAAAACTGTTTTTT,CASSSTREKLFF
NA,TRBJ1-4,TRBV18,TRBD1,TGTGCCAGCTCACCAAACCCCGGACAGGGAAATGAAAAACTGTTTTTT,CASSPNPGQGNEKLFF
NA,TRBJ2-5,TRBV14,TRBD2,TGTGCCAGCAGCCAATTTAGCGGGGGGATCCAAGAGACCCAGTACTTC,CASSQFSGGIQETQYF
NA,TRBJ1-5,TRBV6-2/TRBV6-3,NA,TGTGCCAGCAGTTACTCGCAGGGAAGGCCCCAGCATTTT,CASSYSQGRPQHF
once,TRBJ1-2,TRBV2,NA,TGTGCCAGCAGTGAGTTCAGTGGCTACACCTTC,CASSEFSGYTF
NA,TRBJ1-1,TRBV7-9,NA,TGTGCCAGCAGCCCATGGTCCCGGGAAGGAGCGAACACTGAAGCTTTCTTT,CASSPWSREGANTEAFF
NA,TRBJ2-7,TRBV5-1,TRBD1,TGCGCCAGCAGCTTGGAAGGGGGCACCTACGAGCAGTACTTC,CASSLEGGTYEQYF
NA,TRBJ1-1,TRBV4-3,NA,TGCGCCAGCAGCCAAGATGTAGGATTAAGCGCTGAAGCTTTCTTT,CASSQDVGLSAEAFF
NA,TRBJ1-5,TRBV2,NA,TGTGCCAGCAGTAGCAGGGTCTCTTTACTCAATCAGCCCCAGCATTTT,CASSSRVSLLNQPQHF
NA,TRBJ1-1,TRBV10-3,NA,TGTGCCATCAGTGAGAGAGGACTCTCGAACACTGAAGCTTTCTTT,CAISERGLSNTEAFF
NA,TRBJ1-1,TRBV9,NA,TGTGCCAGCAGCCCAGGGATAGCGAACACTGAAGCTTTCTTT,CASSPGIANTEAFF
NA,TRBJ1-3,TRBV6-5,TRBD1,TGTGCCAGCAGGGACAGGGGAGGAAACACCATATATTTT,CASRDRGGNTIYF
NA,TRBJ1-6,TRBV6-2/TRBV6-3,TRBD1,TGTGCCAGCAGTTATACCGGGACAGATAATTCACCCCTCCACTTT,CASSYTGTDNSPLHF
NA,TRBJ1-1,TRBV7-2,NA,TGTGCCAGCAGCTTAGCGAGGCAACGAGAAGCTTTCTTT,CASSLARQREAFF
NA,TRBJ2-7,TRBV6-5,TRBD1,TGTGCCAGCAGCTCCGGGACAGGGCTGGGCGAGCAGTACTTC,CASSSGTGLGEQYF
NA,TRBJ1-1,TRBV5-6,NA,TGTGCCAGCAGCTTGGATGCAGGGCCCAACACTGAAGCTTTCTTT,CASSLDAGPNTEAFF
NA,TRBJ1-3,TRBV29-1,TRBD1,TGCAGCGTGCAGGGGGCAGCTGGAAACACCATATATTTT,CSVQGAAGNTIYF
NA,TRBJ1-1,TRBV3-1/TRBV3-2,TRBD1,TGTGCCAGCAGCCAAGGGGGGGGGACAGGCGAGGAAGCTTTCTTT,CASSQGGGTGEEAFF
NA,TRBJ1-5,TRBV5-5,TRBD1,TGTGCCAGCAGCTTGGCCGGGACAGGGGTAAATCAGCCCCAGCATTTT,CASSLAGTGVNQPQHF
NA,TRBJ2-7,TRBV19,NA,TGTGCCAGTAGGGGGCAAGAAACCTACGAGCAGTACTTC,CASRGQETYEQYF
NA,TRBJ2-7,TRBV11-2,TRBD2,TGTGCCAGCAGCTCCTGGACTAGCGGTTCCTACGAGCAGTACTTC,CASSSWTSGSYEQYF
NA,TRBJ1-4,TRBV11-2,NA,TGTGCCAGCCAGGGATCAGGCGAAAAACTGTTTTTT,CASQGSGEKLFF
NA,TRBJ2-7,TRBV5-4,TRBD2,TGTGCCAGCAGCTTTAGCGGGGGGGCCTCCTACGAGCAGTACTTC,CASSFSGGASYEQYF
once,TRBJ1-2,TRBV5-1,NA,TGCGCCAGCAGCTTGGAGGGGGACCTATCTGGCTACACCTTC,CASSLEGDLSGYTF
few,TRBJ2-7,TRBV6-1,NA,TGTGCCAGCAGTGTAAAGACGGGTCGGGGGGCGTCTGGAGGCGAGCAGTACTTC,CASSVKTGRGASGGEQYF